What follows are 10 T cell receptor beta chains derived from one specimen sequenced in a study of OX40 agonist ivuxolimab in advanced cancers. Here immunoSEQ multiplex PCR was the method, and the copy in TCRdb shows in-frame clones only, minus some. The table shows 65,000 to 85,000 clones, with around 90% occurring only once. Sequenced here: CD4+ or CD8+ T cells sorted from blood, sampled in a trial of the OX40 agonist ivuxolimab. The receptors shown here come from an adult with an advanced solid tumor such as melanoma, head and neck, liver or kidney cancer.

This chain links TRBV13 with TRBJ2-4; D may be TRBD1 or TRBD2 (5 bases each). CDR3 length: 14 residues. V gave up 3 bases and J gave up 0 bases, with 6 bases separating them. CDR1 and CDR2 (germline): PRHDT, FYEKMQ (reference sequence). The CDR3 loop is CASSFGTAKNIQYF. The CDR3 bases are TGTGCCAGCAGCTTCGGGACAGCCAAAAACATTCAGTACTTC.

This chain links TRBV4-1 with TRBJ2-5; 7 nucleotides align to TRBD1. The CDR3 consists of 17 residues. Germline lookup yields CDR1 MGHRA and CDR2 YSYEKL. V lost 3 bases to trimming and J lost 1 base; unmatched junction nucleotides: 11. The CDR3 sequence is CASSHRPLGTVQETQYF. The CDR3 coding sequence is TGCGCCAGCAGCCATAGACCCCTCGGGACAGTCCAAGAGACCCAGTACTTC.

V is TRBV6-1 and J is TRBJ1-1; no firm D call. Trimming shortened V by 5 bases and J by 10 bases, and 17 bases separated the two germline ends. Germline CDR1 MNHNS, CDR2 SASEGT. This CDR3 has 13 residues. The DNA for the CDR3 is TGTGCCAGCAGTAAAACCCGGGCTCAGAGAGCTTTCTTT. It encodes CASSKTRAQRAFF.

The rearrangement joins TRBV19 to TRBJ2-1; TRBD2 is a possible D gene (5 bases). Germline loops: CDR1 LNHDA, CDR2 SQIVND (reference sequence). Trimming removed 6 bases at V and 1 base at J, with 13 bases between. This CDR3 region has 15 residues. CDR3 sequence: CASSTSGSSYNEQFF. The CDR3 nucleotides read TGTGCCAGTAGCACCAGCGGTTCTTCCTACAATGAGCAGTTCTTC.

The V gene is TRBV7-9, the J gene TRBJ1-1, with 7 positions matching TRBD1. This CDR3 contains 13 residues. Germline loops: CDR1 SEHNR, CDR2 FQNEAQ (reference sequence). With 5 bases clipped from V and 4 bases from J, the junction kept 4 bases outside the gene matches. The chain's CDR3 is CASSQGGPTEAFF. CDR3 DNA sequence: TGTGCCAGCAGCCAGGGGGGCCCCACTGAAGCTTTCTTT.

The chain employs TRBV9 and TRBJ1-1; TRBD1 agrees at 8 bases. V trimming: 5 bases; J trimming: 5 bases; junction bases outside the gene matches: 5. The germline V gene encodes CDR1 SGDLS and CDR2 YYNGEE. This CDR3 has 13 residues. The chain's CDR3 is CASSSGGSTEAFF. The CDR3 bases are TGTGCCAGCAGTTCAGGGGGCAGTACTGAAGCTTTCTTT.

This clone is a singleton in its sample. The chain employs TRBV10-2 and TRBJ2-5; 9 nucleotides match TRBD1. J lost 5 bases, V lost 5 bases, and 3 bases had no gene match. This CDR3 contains 13 residues. Germline V gene data show CDR1 as WSHSY and CDR2 as SAAADI. CDR3 DNA: TGCGCCAGCAGTTCGACAGGGGGGGAGACCCAGTACTTC. Amino acid sequence: CASSSTGGETQYF.

The genes are TRBV27 and TRBJ1-1, with D perhaps matching TRBD1 (6 bases). V gave up 4 bases and J gave up 5 bases, with 17 bases separating them. The CDR3 sequence is 15 residues long. The germline V gene has CDR1 MNHEY and CDR2 SMNVEV (reference sequence). The CDR3 reads CASSSRTEVGTEAFF. The CDR3 coding sequence is TGTGCCAGCAGTTCCCGGACAGAAGTAGGGACTGAAGCTTTCTTT.

The rearrangement links TRBV23-1 to TRBJ2-5; 8 bases are a match to TRBD1. TRBV23-1 is filed as an ORF, its function uncertain. V lost 6 bases and J lost 5; bases outside the gene matches: 11. The CDR3 sequence is 15 residues long. The CDR3: CASRRRQGAGETQYF. The CDR3 coding sequence is TGCGCCAGCAGGCGAAGGCAGGGGGCCGGGGAGACCCAGTACTTC.

This clone was recorded once. The chain uses TRBV9 and TRBJ2-7, with 8 positions matching TRBD1. CDR3 length: 15 residues. CDR1 and CDR2 (germline): SGDLS, YYNGEE. Trimming at V came to 4 bases and at J to 0 bases, leaving 6 bases not matched to a gene. Here the CDR3 reads CASSTRTGPSYEQYF. CDR3 coding DNA: TGTGCCAGCAGCACCCGGACAGGGCCCTCCTACGAGCAGTACTTC.